One sample yielded the 18 T cell receptor beta chains listed below, sequenced in a study of identical twins. TCRdb passed the 5' RACE reads through MiXCR, listing each CDR3 protein once. This sample has around 1.7 million distinct CDR3 sequences; around 29% occur once, and the top ten carry under 0.35%. The sample consisted of cord blood. The receptors stem from a newborn girl in good health.

The sample holds many counts of this clonotype. This chain uses TRBV4-1 with TRBJ2-3; TRBD2 might be the D (5 bases). Germline assignment: CDR1 MGHRA and CDR2 YSYEKL. Trimming removed 4 bases from V and 2 bases from J, with 7 bases in between. The CDR3 is 13 amino acids. The CDR3 spells CASSRLPTDTQYF. The CDR3, as DNA: TGCGCCAGCAGCCGACTACCCACAGATACGCAGTATTTT.

V usage is TRBV5-1 and J usage is TRBJ2-3; 8 bases match TRBD1. V gave up 7 bases and J gave up 4 bases; unmatched junction bases: 17. The CDR3 length is 17 residues. The germline V gene encodes CDR1 SGHRS and CDR2 YFSETQ. The CDR3 here is CASQHLKGQGGADTQYF. The DNA for the CDR3 is TGCGCCAGCCAGCACTTAAAAGGACAGGGTGGCGCAGATACGCAGTATTTT.

The chain links TRBV11-2 to TRBJ2-7; D may be TRBD1 or TRBD2 (5 bases each). The DNA end favors TRBJ2-5, so the J call may be wrong. The CDR3 contains 16 residues. Germline-derived CDR1 and CDR2 are SGHAT and FQNNGV. In DNA, the CDR3 is TGTGCCAGCAGCGCCGGGACCGCAATCATGATGAAGACCCAGTACTTC. Its translation: CASSAGTAIMMKTQYF.

This clonotype appeared a few times. V usage is TRBV20-1 and J usage is TRBJ1-2; a possible D gene is TRBD1 (5 bases). Germline CDR1 reads DFQATT; CDR2 reads SNEGSKA (reference sequence). The CDR3 extends over 10 amino acids. V lost 6 bases and J lost 9, with 11 bases in between. For the CDR3, the DNA is TGCAGTGCCGAACAGGAAAGCTACACCTTC. Translating it yields CSAEQESYTF.

The gene calls are TRBV9 and TRBJ2-5; no firm D call. This CDR3 comprises 17 residues. Trimming took 4 bases from V and 0 from J, leaving 19 bases between them. Germline CDR1 is SGDLS and CDR2 is YYNGEE. CDR3 protein: CASSPEQRDQYQETQYF. CDR3 sequence (DNA): TGTGCCAGCAGCCCCGAACAAAGGGATCAGTACCAAGAGACCCAGTACTTC.

In this sample, this clonotype turned up a few times. The genes are TRBV3-1 and TRBJ1-6; D not resolved. The length of the CDR3 is 16 residues. Trimming removed 0 bases at V and 7 bases at J, with 13 bases between. The germline CDR1 and CDR2 sequences are LGHDT and YNNKEL (reference sequence). The CDR3 sequence is CASSQERNSRNSPLHF. The CDR3 DNA follows: TGTGCCAGCAGCCAAGAGCGGAACAGCCGAAATTCACCCCTCCACTTT.

The chain employs TRBV7-9 and TRBJ1-2; D is unclear. The CDR3 is 13 residues long. Germline CDR1 reads SEHNR; CDR2 reads FQNEAQ (reference sequence). Trimming removed 4 bases from V and 4 bases from J, with 10 bases in between. The CDR3 loop is CASSSEGIYGYTF. The CDR3 DNA reads as TGTGCCAGCAGCTCCGAAGGGATCTATGGCTACACCTTC.

This sequence joins TRBV4-2 and TRBJ1-5; perhaps TRBD1 as D (6 bases). The ends were cut back, 4 bases at V and 5 bases at J, with 15 bases in the middle. Looked up from germline, CDR1 is LGHNA and CDR2 is YNFKEQ. This CDR3 comprises 15 residues. The DNA for the CDR3 is TGTGCCAGCAGCCGGCAGGGGCTACTTGATCAGCCCCAGCATTTT. It translates to CASSRQGLLDQPQHF.

CDR3 residues: CATSDLSGTGGEKLFF. The CDR3 DNA reads as TGTGCCACCAGTGATTTGTCCGGGACAGGGGGGGAAAAACTGTTTTTT. The chain joins TRBV24-1 to TRBJ1-4; 11 bases match TRBD1. Germline values: CDR1 KGHDR, CDR2 SFDVKD. V was pared by 0 bases and J by 8 bases, with 4 bases of the junction left unmatched. The CDR3 runs to 16 residues.

The V call is TRBV6-6, the J call TRBJ2-1, with 9 bases matching TRBD2. V gave up 0 bases and J gave up 9 bases; unmatched junction bases: 9. The CDR3 has 16 amino acids. Germline V gives CDR1 MNHNY, CDR2 SVGAGI (reference sequence). The CDR3 region is CASSYSKGLARREQFF. CDR3 nucleotide sequence: TGTGCCAGCAGTTACTCGAAAGGACTAGCGCGACGTGAGCAGTTCTTC.

Only a few counts were recorded for this clonotype. This sequence joins TRBV5-1 and TRBJ1-4, with D maybe TRBD1 (5 bases). Germline loops: CDR1 SGHRS, CDR2 YFSETQ. V gave up 4 bases and J gave up 4 bases, with 14 bases separating them. The CDR3 consists of 15 residues. The CDR3 DNA reads TGCGCCAGCAGCGAAGGGACGTGGGTTAATGAAAAACTGTTTTTT. Amino acid sequence: CASSEGTWVNEKLFF. Full variable domain (missing parts from reference TRBV5-1 and TRBJ1-4): KAGVTQTPRYLIKTRGQQVTLSCSPISGHRSVSWYQQTPGQGLQFLFEYFSETQRNKGNFPGRFSGRQFSNSRSEMNVSTLELGDSALYLCASSEGTWVNEKLFFGSGTQLSVL.

This clonotype came up once. At one of its ends the junction is not consistent with the germline gene, which may arise from a read error. The gene calls are TRBV12-3 or TRBV12-4 and TRBJ2-7, with D possibly TRBD1 on 5 matching bases. The CDR3 totals 14 residues. The DNA of the CDR3 is TGTACCAGCAGTCCCTGGACAACCCAAGAGACCCGGTACTTC. Translated, it gives CTSSPWTTQETRYF.

This chain links TRBV2 with TRBJ2-1, with TRBD2 matching over 11 bases. Germline V CDR1 and CDR2: SNHLY, FYNNEI. V shed 7 bases, J shed 6 bases, and the junction held 11 bases outside the gene matches. This CDR3 comprises 16 residues. The CDR3 DNA is TGTGCCAGCACCGGGAAGGGGACTAGCGGTGTCAATGAGCAGTTCTTC. Translating it yields CASTGKGTSGVNEQFF.

This clonotype was observed a handful of times. This rearrangement joins TRBV12-3 or TRBV12-4 to TRBJ1-5; tentative D call: TRBD1 (5 bases). The V gene lost 6 bases and the J gene lost 0 bases, with 18 bases spanning the gap. CDR3 length equals 17 residues. CDR3 amino acids: CASRIQQAPYSNQPQHF. Written as DNA, the CDR3 is TGTGCCAGCAGAATACAACAGGCCCCATATAGCAATCAGCCCCAGCATTTT.

The CDR3 nucleotides are TGCGCCAGCAGCTTGGTCCCTAGGACGGGCAATGAGCAGTTCTTC. It is translated as CASSLVPRTGNEQFF. V usage is TRBV5-1 and J usage is TRBJ2-1; D ambiguous. The CDR3 sequence is 15 residues long. CDR1 is SGHRS and CDR2 is YFSETQ in the germline V gene. Trimming took 0 bases from V and 6 from J, leaving 13 bases between them.

The rearrangement links TRBV20-1 to TRBJ2-7, with D maybe TRBD1 (6 bases). V lost 6 bases and J lost 2, with 17 bases in between. The germline CDR1 and CDR2 sequences are DFQATT and SNEGSKA (reference sequence). The CDR3 is 14 amino acids. CDR3 protein: CSAPDRHPPYEQYF. In DNA, the CDR3 is TGCAGTGCCCCTGACAGGCACCCTCCCTACGAGCAGTACTTC.

This clonotype appeared a few times. The chain combines TRBV7-8 with TRBJ2-3, with 7 bases lining up with TRBD2. The V segment lost 7 bases and the J segment 6 bases; nucleotides outside the gene matches: 7. The CDR3 is 13 residues long. Germline V gene sequence: CDR1 SGHVS, CDR2 FQNEAQ. In DNA form, the CDR3 reads TGTGCCAGCAACCTCGGGACTACCGATACGCAGTATTTT. Its translation is CASNLGTTDTQYF.

V is TRBV10-3 and J is TRBJ2-3, with 11 bases aligning to TRBD2. The V gene end was trimmed by 0 bases and the J gene end by 1 base; junction bases not matched to a gene: 12. This CDR3 comprises 20 residues. Germline loops: CDR1 ENHRY, CDR2 SYGVKD. CDR3 region: CAISESRGLAALRGTDTQYF. In DNA form, the CDR3 reads TGTGCCATCAGTGAGTCGAGGGGACTAGCGGCTCTAAGGGGCACAGATACGCAGTATTTT.